This T cell receptor beta chain was recorded in a study of blood T cell repertoires in COVID-19. Study background: The United States, Italy and Spain supplied acute and convalescent COVID-19 samples.

The ends were cut back, 2 bases at V and 3 bases at J, with 10 bases in the middle. Germline V lookup: CDR1 MNHEY, CDR2 SMNVEV (reference sequence). The CDR3 is 15 amino acids. How the authors handled the data: Nucleated cell counts were estimated from reference gene primer amplification. Data came from immunoSEQ multiplex PCR; TCRdb stores just in-frame clones and leaves some out. D and trimming were read from the DNA, whereas the V and J calls and clone size are those reported in that table. The sample lists roughly 80,000 clones; 83% were seen once. This sequence joins TRBV27 and TRBJ2-2; D is unclear. Source material: peripheral blood. The source is an elderly woman with acute or convalescent COVID-19. The CDR3 loop is CASSLGRRDTGELFF. CDR3 in DNA: TGTGCCAGCAGTTTAGGTCGCCGGGACACCGGGGAGCTGTTTTTT.